The 14 T cell receptor beta chains listed next were all sequenced from one sample in a study of blood T cells in healthy people across ages (dated by TCRdb to the mid-2010s). The receptor library was made with 5' RACE. TCRdb records Illumina HiSeq 2500 as the sequencer. A second roughly 6 to 12 cycle PCR used a sample-barcoded 5' primer and a J-beta primer mix. The public sequencing data were trimmed at Q25 with fastp and processed into clonotypes with MiXCR by TCRdb, which kept only in-frame beta chains. Duplicate CDR3 protein sequences are folded into a single record with the most common DNA and genes. This sample lists over 600,000 distinct CDR3 sequences; over 20% were detected once. The biggest ten clones account for roughly 3.6% of the sample. The source material was blood. All receptors come from a man between 65 and 85 years old in good health.

The chain couples TRBV3-1 to TRBJ1-1; D uncertain. This CDR3 is 14 amino acids long. Germline CDR1 reads LGHDT; CDR2 reads YNNKEL (reference sequence). V gave up 4 bases and J gave up 7 bases, with 16 bases separating them. In DNA, the CDR3 is TGTGCCAGCAGCCCGGGCCTTGGAGGATTTGAAGCTTTCTTT. Residues: CASSPGLGGFEAFF.

This clonotype was seen repeatedly, ten times or more. V is TRBV5-1 and J is TRBJ1-3; a weak D match, TRBD1 (5 bases). Germline CDR1 and CDR2: SGHRS and YFSETQ. CDR3 length: 14 amino acids. With 0 bases removed from V and 1 base from J, the gap between germline ends came to 5 bases. The chain's CDR3 is CASSLEGSGNTIYF. The DNA for the CDR3 is TGCGCCAGCAGCTTGGAGGGGTCTGGAAACACCATATATTTT.

This sequence joins TRBV4-3 and TRBJ1-2, with TRBD1 as a possible D gene (5 bases). V dropped 0 bases and J dropped 7 bases, with 12 bases sitting between them. Per germline, CDR1 LGHNA and CDR2 YSLEER. CDR3 length: 14 residues. CDR3 residues: CASSQDPQGGGYTF. The CDR3, as DNA: TGCGCCAGCAGCCAAGATCCCCAGGGAGGTGGCTACACCTTC.

This clonotype showed up just a few times. This sequence joins TRBV12-3 or TRBV12-4 and TRBJ1-5; tentatively, D is TRBD1 (5 bases). The CDR3 length is 14 residues. Trimming took 6 bases from V and 6 from J, leaving 15 bases between them. The CDR3 DNA reads as TGTGCCAGCAGCTCCGGACAATTAGGTCAGCCCCAGCATTTT. It yields the protein CASSSGQLGQPQHF.

The CDR3 loop reads CSATDRGDTDTQYF. CDR3 bases: TGCAGTGCTACTGACAGGGGGGACACAGATACGCAGTATTTT. The rearrangement joins TRBV20-1 to TRBJ2-3, with 9 bases fitting TRBD1. This CDR3 is built from 14 residues. Germline CDR1 and CDR2: DFQATT and SNEGSKA (reference sequence). Trimming at V came to 4 bases and at J to 2 bases, leaving 4 bases not matched to a gene.

The sample holds a few counts of this clonotype. This rearrangement joins TRBV6-5 to TRBJ2-5, with D uncertain. The J call could be wrong; TRBJ2-1 is a better fit for the DNA end. Per germline, CDR1 MNHEY and CDR2 SVGAGI. This CDR3 contains 15 residues. CDR3 sequence reads: CASSYSRYLNNEQFF. The DNA for the CDR3 is TGTGCCAGCAGTTACTCAAGATACCTTAACAATGAGCAGTTCTTC.

Many counts were recorded for this clonotype. The chain carries TRBV10-3 and TRBJ2-5; D perhaps matches TRBD2 (7 bases). The CDR3 runs 13 residues. Germline values: CDR1 ENHRY, CDR2 SYGVKD. Trimming left V 8 bases short and J 3 bases short, with 13 bases between. Written as DNA, the CDR3 is TGTGCCATCCGGGGAGGGGGAGAAGAGACCCAGTACTTC. This translates into CAIRGGGEETQYF.

This clonotype was detected only a few times. V gene TRBV5-1 combines with J gene TRBJ1-2; the D gene is possibly TRBD1 (6 bases). Deletions cut 4 bases from V and 8 bases from J, with 15 bases between. The length of the CDR3 is 13 residues. CDR1 is SGHRS and CDR2 is YFSETQ in the germline V gene. The CDR3 reads CASSNAGTSGYTF. CDR3 DNA sequence: TGCGCCAGCAGCAACGCCGGGACATCCGGCTACACCTTC.

The table lists this clonotype with a few counts. This chain links TRBV11-2 with TRBJ1-4; perhaps TRBD1 as D (5 bases). The CDR3 covers 15 residues. V was shortened by 1 base and J by 4 bases, with 10 bases between the two germline ends. Germline values: CDR1 SGHAT, CDR2 FQNNGV. CDR3 sequence: CASSLGGGFNEKLFF. CDR3 coding DNA: TGTGCCAGCAGCTTAGGGGGGGGATTTAATGAAAAACTGTTTTTT.

Many counts were recorded for this clonotype. V is TRBV6-6 and J is TRBJ2-1; TRBD2 agrees at 8 bases. Germline CDR1 is MNHNY and CDR2 is SVGAGI (reference sequence). This CDR3 contains 15 residues. V dropped 6 bases and J dropped 4; count of bases not matched to a gene: 8. The CDR3 sequence: CASSKLAAEYNEQFF. CDR3 DNA: TGTGCCAGCAGCAAACTAGCGGCCGAATACAATGAGCAGTTCTTC.

The CDR3 coding sequence is TGTGCCTGTAGGGACAGGGCGGCTATCGAGCAGTTCTTC. Its protein is CACRDRAAIEQFF. The V call is TRBV30, the J call TRBJ2-1; 9 bases line up with TRBD1. CDR1 and CDR2 from the germline V gene are GTSNPN and SVGIG (reference sequence). CDR3 length equals 13 residues. J was trimmed by 10 bases and V by 6 bases; bases with no gene match: 10.

V is TRBV12-3 or TRBV12-4 and J is TRBJ1-5; D is possibly TRBD1 (5 bases). CDR3 size: 16 residues. With 8 bases removed from V and 2 bases from J, the gap between germline ends came to 19 bases. CDR3 bases: TGTGCCAGCTCCTGGGGGGGAAAGGGAGGCAATCAGCCCCAGCATTTT. Translating it yields CASSWGGKGGNQPQHF.

The chain has TRBV5-1 and TRBJ2-5; D remains ambiguous. CDR3 size: 11 residues. Looked up from germline, CDR1 is SGHRS and CDR2 is YFSETQ. V was shortened by 0 bases and J by 7 bases, with 4 bases between the two germline ends. DNA for the CDR3: TGCGCCAGCAGCTTGGAATTGACCCAGTACTTC. Protein product: CASSLELTQYF.

This clonotype was seen more than once but under ten times. The chain combines TRBV21-1 with TRBJ2-6. TRBV21-1 is a recognized pseudogene. The CDR3 is 15 residues long. As DNA, the CDR3 is TGTGCCAGCAGCAAAGGGGGATCTGGGGCCAACGTCCTGACTTTC. It translates to CASSKGGSGANVLTF.